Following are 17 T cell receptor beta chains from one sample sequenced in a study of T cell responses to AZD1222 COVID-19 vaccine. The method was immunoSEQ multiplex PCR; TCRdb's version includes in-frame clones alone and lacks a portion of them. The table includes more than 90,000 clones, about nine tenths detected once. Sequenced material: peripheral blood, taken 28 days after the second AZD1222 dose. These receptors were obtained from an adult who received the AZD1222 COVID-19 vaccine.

The DNA for the CDR3 is TGTGCCAGCAGTTACTCGAGAGGGGTCGGCACTGAAGCTTTCTTT. Its translation: CASSYSRGVGTEAFF. V and J are TRBV6-5 and TRBJ1-1, with D possibly TRBD1 on 5 matching bases. CDR3 size: 15 residues. Trimming removed 0 bases at V and 4 bases at J, with 12 bases between. Germline V lookup: CDR1 MNHEY, CDR2 SVGAGI.

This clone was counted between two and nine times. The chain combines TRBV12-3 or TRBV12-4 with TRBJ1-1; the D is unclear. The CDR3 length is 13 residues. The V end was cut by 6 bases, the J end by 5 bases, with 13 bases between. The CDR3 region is CASSPSSWTEAFF. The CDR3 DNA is TGTGCCAGCAGCCCCTCTAGCTGGACTGAAGCTTTCTTT.

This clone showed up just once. In DNA form, the CDR3 reads TGTGCCAGCAGCTTTGAATCTACTGAAGCTTTCTTT. Its protein product is CASSFESTEAFF. The chain links TRBV7-9 to TRBJ1-1; no definite D call. The CDR3 length is 12 residues. From germline, CDR1 is SEHNR and CDR2 FQNEAQ (reference sequence). Trimming shortened V by 3 bases and J by 5 bases, and 7 bases separated the two germline ends.

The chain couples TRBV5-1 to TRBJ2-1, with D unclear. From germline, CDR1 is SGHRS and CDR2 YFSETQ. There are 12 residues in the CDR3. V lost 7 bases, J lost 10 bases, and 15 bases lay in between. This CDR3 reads CASWRRNEEQFF. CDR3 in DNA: TGCGCCAGCTGGCGCAGGAACGAAGAGCAGTTCTTC.

The CDR3 nucleotides read TGCGCCAGCAGCCGAGGGACAGGGGCCACTGAAGCTTTCTTT. This codes for CASSRGTGATEAFF. This sequence joins TRBV4-1 and TRBJ1-1; 10 bases are shared with TRBD1. With V trimmed by 4 bases and J by 4 bases, 3 bases remained unmatched. CDR1 and CDR2 (germline): MGHRA, YSYEKL. The length of the CDR3 is 14 residues.

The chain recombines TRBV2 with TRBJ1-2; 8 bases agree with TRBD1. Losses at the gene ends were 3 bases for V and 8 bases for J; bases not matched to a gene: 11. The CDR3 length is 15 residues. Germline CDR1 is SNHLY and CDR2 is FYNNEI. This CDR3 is CASSDWDRSSKGYTF. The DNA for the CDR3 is TGTGCCAGCAGTGATTGGGACAGGTCGTCTAAAGGCTACACCTTC.

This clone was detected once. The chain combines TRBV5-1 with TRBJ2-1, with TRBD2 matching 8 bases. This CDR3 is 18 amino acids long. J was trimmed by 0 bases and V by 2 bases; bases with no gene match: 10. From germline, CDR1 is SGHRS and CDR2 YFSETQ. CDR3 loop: CASSFGLTSGLSYNEQFF. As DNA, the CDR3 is TGCGCCAGCAGCTTTGGTTTAACTAGCGGACTCTCCTACAATGAGCAGTTCTTC.

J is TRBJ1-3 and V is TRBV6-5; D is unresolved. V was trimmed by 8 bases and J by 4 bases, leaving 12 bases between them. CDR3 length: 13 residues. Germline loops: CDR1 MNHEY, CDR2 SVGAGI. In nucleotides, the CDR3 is TGTGCCAGCCGCGGCGGAGCCGGAAACACCATATATTTT. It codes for CASRGGAGNTIYF.

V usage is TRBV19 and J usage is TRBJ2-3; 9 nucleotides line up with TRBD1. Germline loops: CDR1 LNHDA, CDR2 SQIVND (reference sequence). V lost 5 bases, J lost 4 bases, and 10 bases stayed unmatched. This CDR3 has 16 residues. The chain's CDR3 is CASSVWTGVGADTQYF. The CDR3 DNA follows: TGTGCCAGTAGTGTCTGGACAGGGGTCGGGGCAGATACGCAGTATTTT.

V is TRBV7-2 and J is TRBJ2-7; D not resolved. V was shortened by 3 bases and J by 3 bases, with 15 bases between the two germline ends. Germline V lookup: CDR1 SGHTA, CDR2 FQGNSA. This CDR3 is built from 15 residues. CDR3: CASSLGPTQLYEQYF. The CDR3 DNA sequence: TGTGCCAGCAGCTTGGGCCCTACTCAACTCTACGAGCAGTACTTC.

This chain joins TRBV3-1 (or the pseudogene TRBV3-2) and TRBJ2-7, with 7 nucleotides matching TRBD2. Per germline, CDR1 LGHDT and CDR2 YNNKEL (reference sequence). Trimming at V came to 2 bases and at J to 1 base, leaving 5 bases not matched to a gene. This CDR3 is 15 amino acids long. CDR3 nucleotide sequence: TGTGCCAGCAGCCAAAATAGCGGGCCATCCTACGAGCAGTACTTC. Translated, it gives CASSQNSGPSYEQYF.

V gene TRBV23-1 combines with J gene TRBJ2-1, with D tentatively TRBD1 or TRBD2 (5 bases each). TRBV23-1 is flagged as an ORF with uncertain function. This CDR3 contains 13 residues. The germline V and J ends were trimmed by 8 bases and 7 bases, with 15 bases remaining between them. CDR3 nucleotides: TGCGCCAGCGGACCCGGGACGAGGAATGAGCAGTTCTTC. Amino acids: CASGPGTRNEQFF.

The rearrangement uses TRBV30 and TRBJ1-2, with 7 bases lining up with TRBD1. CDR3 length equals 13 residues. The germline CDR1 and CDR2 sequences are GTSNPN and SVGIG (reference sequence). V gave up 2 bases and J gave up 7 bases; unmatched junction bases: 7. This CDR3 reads CAWSPRQGSGYTF. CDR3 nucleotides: TGTGCCTGGAGTCCCCGACAGGGATCTGGCTACACCTTC.

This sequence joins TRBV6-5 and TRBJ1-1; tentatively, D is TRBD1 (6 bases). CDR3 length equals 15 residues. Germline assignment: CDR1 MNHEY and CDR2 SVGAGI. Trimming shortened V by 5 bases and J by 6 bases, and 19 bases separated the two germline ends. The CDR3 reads CASSPPGHRIAEAFF. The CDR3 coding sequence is TGTGCCAGCAGTCCCCCGGGACATAGGATCGCTGAAGCTTTCTTT.

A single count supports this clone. The CDR3 loop reads CASSSRQGIFTDTQYF. As DNA, the CDR3 is TGCGCCAGCAGCTCTCGACAGGGGATCTTCACAGATACGCAGTATTTT. This chain joins TRBV5-1 and TRBJ2-3; 8 bases line up with TRBD1. CDR1 is SGHRS, CDR2 YFSETQ, per germline. With 3 bases clipped from V and 2 bases from J, the junction kept 8 bases outside the gene matches. The CDR3 contains 16 residues.

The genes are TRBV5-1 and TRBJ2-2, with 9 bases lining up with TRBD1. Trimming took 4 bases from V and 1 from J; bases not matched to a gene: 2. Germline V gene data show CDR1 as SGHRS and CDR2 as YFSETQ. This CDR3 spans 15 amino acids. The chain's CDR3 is CASSGGQGNTGELFF. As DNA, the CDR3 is TGCGCCAGCAGCGGGGGACAGGGGAACACCGGGGAGCTGTTTTTT.

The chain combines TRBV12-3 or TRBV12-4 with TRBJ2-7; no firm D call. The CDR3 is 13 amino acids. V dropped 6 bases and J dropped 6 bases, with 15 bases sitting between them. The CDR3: CASRSTSWGEQYF. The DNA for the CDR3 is TGTGCCAGCAGGTCCACTTCGTGGGGCGAGCAGTACTTC.